These 14 T cell receptor beta chains originate from one sample sequenced in a study of cytomegalovirus exposure and HLA in healthy donors. PCR employed 60 Vbeta and 13 Jbeta primers. Assay: immunoSEQ multiplex PCR; the TCRdb copy retains only in-frame clones and omits some. This table has around 300,000 clones, 65% to 85% appearing once. Sequenced material: PBMCs. These receptors were collected from a female donor in good health and CMV-seronegative.

The V and J genes are TRBV28 and TRBJ1-4; D is undetermined. V lost 6 bases and J lost 7, with 18 bases in between. CDR3 size: 15 residues. CDR1 and CDR2 from the germline V gene are MDHEN and SYDVKM. CDR3 sequence (DNA): TGTGCCAGCAGACTCGACGCTTTGGGGAGTGAAAAACTGTTTTTT. It encodes CASRLDALGSEKLFF. Drawing the rest from reference TRBV28 and TRBJ1-4, the complete variable domain is DVKVTQSSRYLVKRTGEKVFLECVQDMDHENMFWYRQDPGLGLRLIYFSYDVKMKEKGDIPEGYSVSREKKERFSLILESASTNQTSMYLCASRLDALGSEKLFFGSGTQLSVL.

This sequence joins TRBV4-1 and TRBJ1-1; the match to TRBD1 covers 9 bases. Germline-derived CDR1 and CDR2 are MGHRA and YSYEKL. This CDR3 spans 16 amino acids. V lost 4 bases, J lost 2 bases, and 8 bases stayed unmatched. CDR3 residues: CASSPQTGQGNTEAFF. DNA for the CDR3: TGCGCCAGCAGCCCACAGACGGGACAGGGTAACACTGAAGCTTTCTTT.

In its sample, this clone was seen once. This sequence joins TRBV29-1 and TRBJ2-1; a weak D match, TRBD1 (6 bases). CDR1 is SQVTM, CDR2 ANQGSEA, per germline. The CDR3 length is 12 residues. V was pared by 2 bases and J by 8 bases, with 10 bases between. The CDR3 loop reads CSVEFGTHEQFF. The CDR3 DNA is TGCAGCGTTGAATTTGGGACACATGAGCAGTTCTTC.

The chain combines TRBV28 with TRBJ1-4; D unresolved. V lost 5 bases and J lost 8, with 12 bases in between. The CDR3 is 13 amino acids. The germline CDR1 and CDR2 sequences are MDHEN and SYDVKM. CDR3 DNA sequence: TGTGCCAGCAGTCTCTTCAATCGGGAAAAACTGTTTTTT. Translating gives CASSLFNREKLFF.

The chain combines TRBV4-1 with TRBJ1-1, with TRBD1 identical over 7 bases. Trimming at V came to 4 bases and at J to 5 bases, leaving 10 bases not matched to a gene. The CDR3 spans 15 residues. Germline V gives CDR1 MGHRA, CDR2 YSYEKL. CDR3 sequence (DNA): TGCGCCAGCAGCCGATGGACAGGCACGGAGACTGAAGCTTTCTTT. As protein: CASSRWTGTETEAFF.

This clone was seen only a few times. The V and J genes are TRBV5-1 and TRBJ2-2, with 11 bases matching TRBD2. Germline V gene data show CDR1 as SGHRS and CDR2 as YFSETQ. The CDR3 is made up of 16 amino acids. Losses at the gene ends were 4 bases for V and 5 bases for J; bases not matched to a gene: 7. The CDR3 DNA reads TGCGCCAGCAGCCGTATAGCGGGAGGGCCGACCGGGGAGCTGTTTTTT. Its translation is CASSRIAGGPTGELFF.

V gene TRBV7-9 combines with J gene TRBJ2-1, with a possible D match to TRBD1 (6 bases). Between the trimmed V and J ends, which lost 4 bases and 4 bases, there was a span of 11 bases. This CDR3 is 14 amino acids long. CDR1 SEHNR and CDR2 FQNEAQ come from the germline V gene (reference sequence). CDR3 sequence reads: CASSSEDSYNEQFF. CDR3 DNA sequence: TGTGCCAGCAGCTCCGAGGACAGTTACAATGAGCAGTTCTTC.

This clone was counted a few times. The chain recombines TRBV29-1 with TRBJ1-3; 9 positions match TRBD1. This CDR3 contains 13 residues. Germline CDR1 SQVTM, CDR2 ANQGSEA. Trimming took 5 bases from V and 4 from J; bases not matched to a gene: 3. CDR3 amino acids: CSVTGGEGNTIYF. The CDR3 DNA sequence: TGCAGCGTTACAGGGGGCGAGGGAAACACCATATATTTT.

The chain joins TRBV25-1 to TRBJ2-7; TRBD1 aligns across 9 bases. Germline CDR1 is MGHDK and CDR2 is SYGVNS. V lost 9 bases, J lost 6 bases, and 9 bases stayed unmatched. CDR3 length: 13 amino acids. CDR3 sequence: CASTRDRASEQYF. Here the CDR3 DNA reads TGTGCCAGTACCCGGGACAGGGCCTCCGAGCAGTACTTC.

CDR3 loop: CASSHPWRSSQETQYF. The CDR3, as DNA: TGCGCCAGCAGTCACCCGTGGCGGAGTTCTCAAGAGACCCAGTACTTC. The rearrangement links TRBV23-1 to TRBJ2-5; D is uncertain. TRBV23-1 is an open reading frame, and its role is uncertain. The CDR3 is 16 residues long. V lost 3 bases, J lost 2 bases, and 16 bases lay in between.

This clone was observed a single time. V and J are TRBV6-1 and TRBJ2-1, with D unresolved. The germline V gene encodes CDR1 MNHNS and CDR2 SASEGT. V lost 2 bases to trimming and J lost 2 bases, with 10 bases between them. This CDR3 has 15 amino acids. CDR3 protein: CASSEIPSPYNEQFF. The CDR3 nucleotides are TGTGCCAGCAGTGAAATTCCAAGCCCCTACAATGAGCAGTTCTTC.

This clone occurred a few times. CDR3 loop: CASSLLLTGPVEKLFF. The CDR3 region has the DNA TGTGCCAGCAGCTTACTCCTGACAGGCCCAGTTGAAAAACTGTTTTTT. V and J are TRBV7-8 and TRBJ1-4, with D maybe TRBD1 (6 bases). V was pared by 2 bases and J by 7 bases, with 17 bases between. Germline CDR1 and CDR2: SGHVS and FQNEAQ. This CDR3 is built from 16 residues.

This clone was picked up a small number of times. The gene calls are TRBV28 and TRBJ2-3; 11 nucleotides align to TRBD2. This CDR3 contains 17 residues. Germline V gives CDR1 MDHEN, CDR2 SYDVKM. V shed 2 bases and J 5 bases; nucleotides not matched to a gene: 9. The CDR3 bases are TGTGCCAGCAGTTTACTACTAGCGGGAGTCATGAGAGATACGCAGTATTTT. It is translated as CASSLLLAGVMRDTQYF.

V usage is TRBV7-9 and J usage is TRBJ2-7; 12 bases line up with TRBD1. The germline gives CDR1 SEHNR, CDR2 FQNEAQ (reference sequence). V lost 7 bases to trimming and J lost 5 bases; unmatched junction nucleotides: 9. CDR3 length equals 15 residues. The DNA for the CDR3 is TGTGCCAGCACCCGATTTGGGACAGGGGGCCACGAGCAGTACTTC. Its translation is CASTRFGTGGHEQYF. The complete variable domain, with remaining parts taken from reference TRBV7-9 and TRBJ2-7, reads DTGVSQNPRHKITKRGQNVTFRCDPISEHNRLYWYRQTLGQGPEFLTYFQNEAQLEKSRLLSDRFSAERPKGSFSTLEIQRTEQGDSAMYLCASTRFGTGGHEQYFGPGTRLTVT.